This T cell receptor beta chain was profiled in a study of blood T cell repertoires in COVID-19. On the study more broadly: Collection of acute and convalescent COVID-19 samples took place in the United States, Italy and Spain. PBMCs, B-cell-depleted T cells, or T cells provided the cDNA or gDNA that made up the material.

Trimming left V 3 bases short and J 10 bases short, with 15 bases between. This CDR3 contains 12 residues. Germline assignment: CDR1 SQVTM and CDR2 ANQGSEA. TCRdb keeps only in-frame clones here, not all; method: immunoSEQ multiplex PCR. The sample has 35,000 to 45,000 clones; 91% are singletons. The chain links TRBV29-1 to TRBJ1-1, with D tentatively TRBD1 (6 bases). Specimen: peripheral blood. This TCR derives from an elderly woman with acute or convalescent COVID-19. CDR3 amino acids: CSVDGTILGAFF. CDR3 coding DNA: TGCAGCGTTGATGGGACAATACTAGGAGCTTTCTTT.